These 17 T cell receptor beta chains were all obtained from the same sample, sequenced in a study of T cell clonotyping in hematopoietic cell transplantation. Some clones are missing from TCRdb's copy, which holds only in-frame ones; the method was immunoSEQ multiplex PCR. The sample shows roughly 40,000 clones, around 94% of them seen only once. The sample comprised peripheral blood mononuclear cells. The receptor source for this set is a woman aged 50 to 60 in good health. Some clones in this sample may be carry-over from other donors' samples.

The chain combines TRBV7-2 with TRBJ2-5; 11 bases line up with TRBD2. From germline, CDR1 is SGHTA and CDR2 FQGNSA. This CDR3 has 17 amino acids. With V trimmed by 5 bases and J by 5 bases, 13 bases remained unmatched. CDR3: CASSPRTSTSGGETQYF. CDR3 nucleotide sequence: TGTGCCAGCAGCCCTAGGACCTCAACTAGCGGGGGTGAGACCCAGTACTTC.

This chain joins TRBV7-8 and TRBJ1-5; a possible D gene is TRBD1 (5 bases). The V and J ends lost 5 bases and 6 bases respectively, with 8 bases between them. Germline V gives CDR1 SGHVS, CDR2 FQNEAQ. The length of the CDR3 is 12 residues. The CDR3 loop reads CASSPGRQPQHF. CDR3 DNA: TGTGCCAGCAGCCCAGGGCGTCAGCCCCAGCATTTT.

This rearrangement joins TRBV11-1 to TRBJ1-2; TRBD1 aligns across 8 bases. Germline lookup yields CDR1 SGHAT and CDR2 FQDESV (reference sequence). CDR3 size: 14 residues. V gave up 5 bases and J gave up 4 bases; unmatched junction bases: 6. The CDR3 DNA is TGTGCCAGCAGCCCGATGACAGGGGCCTATGGCTACACCTTC. This gives the protein CASSPMTGAYGYTF.

The chain combines TRBV4-2 with TRBJ2-3; TRBD1 matches at 7 bases. Germline V gene data show CDR1 as LGHNA and CDR2 as YNFKEQ. The CDR3 covers 15 residues. The J segment lost 0 bases and the V segment lost 4 bases, leaving 4 bases of the junction unmatched. The chain's CDR3 is CASSRSTGSTDTQYF. The CDR3 region has the DNA TGTGCCAGCAGCCGGTCGACAGGGAGCACAGATACGCAGTATTTT.

The CDR3 loop is CASSLGQFTGELFF. The CDR3, as DNA: TGCGCCAGCAGCCTTGGACAGTTCACCGGGGAGCTGTTTTTT. The genes are TRBV4-3 and TRBJ2-2, with D tentatively TRBD1 (6 bases). The CDR3 extends over 14 amino acids. V was pared by 4 bases and J by 4 bases, with 10 bases between. The V gene's germline CDR1 is LGHNA and CDR2 YSLEER.

The chain uses TRBV6-5 and TRBJ2-5; 7 bases agree with TRBD1. V was pared by 4 bases and J by 3 bases, with 2 bases of the junction left unmatched. In germline, CDR1 is MNHEY, CDR2 SVGAGI. This CDR3 comprises 13 residues. CDR3: CASSLDREETQYF. In nucleotides, the CDR3 is TGTGCCAGCAGTTTAGACAGGGAAGAGACCCAGTACTTC.

The rearrangement joins TRBV7-2 to TRBJ2-3; D ambiguous. Germline V gene sequence: CDR1 SGHTA, CDR2 FQGNSA. The CDR3 runs 14 residues. V lost 3 bases to trimming and J lost 0 bases, with 7 bases between them. CDR3 nucleotide sequence: TGTGCCAGCAGCTTGCGTGGAAGCACAGATACGCAGTATTTT. Residues: CASSLRGSTDTQYF.

As to this clone: One end of the junction fails to match germline, which may point to a read error. The V gene is TRBV7-2, the J gene TRBJ1-2, with D possibly TRBD1 on 6 matching bases. The CDR3 length is 15 residues. Per germline, CDR1 SGHTA and CDR2 FQGNSA. The CDR3 reads CASTLDLGQNYGYTF. The CDR3 coding sequence is TGTGCCAGCACCTTAGACCTGGGACAAAACTATGGCTACACCTTC.

The chain links TRBV19 to TRBJ1-5; 7 positions agree with TRBD1. The CDR3 runs 16 residues. Germline CDR1 is LNHDA and CDR2 is SQIVND (reference sequence). J was trimmed by 5 bases and V by 5 bases; bases with no gene match: 12. The CDR3 here is CASSDIGGQKDQPQHF. CDR3 DNA sequence: TGTGCCAGTAGTGATATAGGGGGACAGAAAGATCAGCCCCAGCATTTT.

This clone was seen once. The chain recombines TRBV2 with TRBJ1-5; perhaps TRBD1 as D (6 bases). CDR1 and CDR2 from the germline V gene are SNHLY and FYNNEI. The CDR3 loop spans 16 amino acids. V gave up 0 bases and J gave up 5 bases, with 14 bases separating them. CDR3 DNA sequence: TGTGCCAGCAGTGAAGCGAGGGGGGGGAACGATCAGCCCCAGCATTTT. Its translation is CASSEARGGNDQPQHF.

The chain couples TRBV29-1 to TRBJ1-1, with 8 positions matching TRBD1. The CDR3 spans 14 residues. The trim removed 2 bases at V and 4 bases at J, leaving 6 bases unmatched. CDR1 SQVTM and CDR2 ANQGSEA come from the germline V gene. The CDR3 coding sequence is TGCAGCGTTGAAACAGGGGGAAGAGGCACTGAAGCTTTCTTT. This encodes CSVETGGRGTEAFF.

This clone was seen a handful of times. The V call is TRBV5-4, the J call TRBJ1-1; the D gene is possibly TRBD1 (5 bases). This CDR3 has 15 amino acids. The V gene's germline CDR1 is SGHNT and CDR2 YYREEE (reference sequence). Deletions cut 4 bases from V and 1 base from J, with 14 bases between. The CDR3 sequence: CASSQDGGGNTEAFF. The CDR3 DNA reads TGTGCCAGCAGCCAGGACGGTGGGGGGAACACTGAAGCTTTCTTT. Together with reference TRBV5-4 and TRBJ1-1, the CDR3 gives the full variable domain: ETGVTQSPTHLIKTRGQQVTLRCSSQSGHNTVSWYQQALGQGPQFIFQYYREEENGRGNFPPRFSGLQFPNYSSELNVNALELDDSALYLCASSQDGGGNTEAFFGQGTRLTVV.

This clone was counted once. This chain connects TRBV28 to TRBJ2-5; TRBD2 agrees at 7 bases. The germline CDR1 and CDR2 sequences are MDHEN and SYDVKM. The V and J ends lost 8 bases and 5 bases, in that order; junction bases with no gene match: 11. The length of the CDR3 is 14 residues. The CDR3 here is CASVGGGARETQYF. DNA for the CDR3: TGTGCCAGCGTCGGGGGAGGGGCCCGGGAGACCCAGTACTTC. Looking up the rest from reference TRBV28 and TRBJ2-5 gives the full variable domain: DVKVTQSSRYLVKRTGEKVFLECVQDMDHENMFWYRQDPGLGLRLIYFSYDVKMKEKGDIPEGYSVSREKKERFSLILESASTNQTSMYLCASVGGGARETQYFGPGTRLLVL.

V usage is TRBV6-1 and J usage is TRBJ2-2; no clear D. Germline assignment: CDR1 MNHNS and CDR2 SASEGT. The CDR3 covers 14 residues. V lost 6 bases and J 0 bases, leaving 8 bases between the germline ends. CDR3 in amino acids: CASRKGSNTGELFF. The CDR3 coding sequence is TGTGCCAGCAGAAAGGGATCGAACACCGGGGAGCTGTTTTTT.

The chain is built from TRBV2 and TRBJ2-1, with 9 bases matching TRBD1. J was trimmed by 1 base and V by 6 bases; bases with no gene match: 16. The germline V gene has CDR1 SNHLY and CDR2 FYNNEI. The CDR3 runs to 19 residues. The CDR3 DNA follows: TGTGCCAGCAGAACTCGACCCGGGACAGGGCTTGGGTCCTACAATGAGCAGTTCTTC. Encoded protein: CASRTRPGTGLGSYNEQFF.

This clone was recorded only once. The chain has TRBV6-1 and TRBJ2-2; a weak D match, TRBD2 (5 bases). This CDR3 is built from 16 residues. Trimming cost V 2 bases and J 3 bases, with 13 bases left between them. CDR1 and CDR2 (germline): MNHNS, SASEGT. CDR3 region: CASSESASPDTGELFF. In DNA, the CDR3 is TGTGCCAGCAGTGAATCGGCTAGCCCAGACACCGGGGAGCTGTTTTTT.

The gene calls are TRBV28 and TRBJ2-5; D may be TRBD2 (6 bases). The germline V gene has CDR1 MDHEN and CDR2 SYDVKM. This CDR3 spans 13 amino acids. The ends were cut back, 8 bases at V and 0 bases at J, with 10 bases in the middle. CDR3: CASAGGNQETQYF. The CDR3 nucleotides read TGTGCCAGCGCCGGCGGGAACCAAGAGACCCAGTACTTC.